The rows below give T cell receptor beta chains drawn from one sample of a study of PD-L1 blockade in urothelial cancer. Sequenced by immunoSEQ multiplex PCR; TCRdb stores in-frame clones only, minus some. The sample carries some 100,000 clones, 80% to 90% recorded once. Specimen: PBMCs, collected around atezolizumab (anti-PD-L1) treatment. These receptors all come from a woman aged 80 or over with urothelial cancer. CDR3s include the opening cysteine and the closing phenylalanine or tryptophan. Fields, in order: D gene, J gene, CDR3 length, V gene, clone size, CDR3 protein, CDR3 DNA. A D gene is named only where the DNA matches it firmly. Rows give clone size only sometimes, using once, few, many, or a class for an expanded clone.

>-|TRBJ2-1|17|TRBV25-1|-
CASSESRGWKEGDEQFF
TGTGCCAGCAGTGAAAGTCGCGGGTGGAAGGAGGGCGATGAGCAGTTCTTC
>TRBD1|TRBJ1-1|13|TRBV29-1|-
CSVTRDRNTEAFF
TGCAGCGTTACCCGGGACAGGAACACTGAAGCTTTCTTT
>TRBD1|TRBJ2-2|16|TRBV7-6|few
CASSLVGQVATGELFF
TGTGCCAGCAGCTTGGTGGGACAGGTTGCTACCGGGGAGCTGTTTTTT
>TRBD2|TRBJ2-1|15|TRBV29-1|-
CSVTPTSGRGNEQFF
TGCAGCGTTACTCCGACTAGCGGGAGAGGCAATGAGCAGTTCTTC
>TRBD2|TRBJ2-1|16|TRBV9|-
CASSVGLAGDLYEQFF
TGTGCCAGCAGCGTAGGACTAGCGGGAGATCTTTATGAGCAGTTCTTC
>-|TRBJ1-5|14|TRBV28|-
CASSLPGSGQPQHF
TGTGCCAGCAGCCTCCCGGGGTCTGGGCAGCCCCAGCATTTT
>-|TRBJ2-1|17|TRBV28|-
CASSLPQDRLAYNEQFF
TGTGCCAGCAGTCTCCCCCAAGACAGGTTAGCCTACAATGAGCAGTTCTTC
>-|TRBJ1-2|14|TRBV4-2|-
CASSQDPRSYGYTF
TGTGCCAGCAGCCAAGATCCAAGGAGCTATGGCTACACCTTC
>-|TRBJ1-3|15|TRBV9|once
CASSQAPSSGNTIYF
TGTGCCAGCAGCCAGGCCCCGAGCTCTGGAAACACCATATATTTT
>-|TRBJ2-7|10|TRBV20-1|-
CSALSYEQYF
TGCAGTGCCCTTTCCTACGAGCAGTACTTC
>TRBD1|TRBJ1-5|15|TRBV11-1|-
CASSLGQGQDQPQHF
TGTGCCAGCAGCCTGGGACAGGGCCAAGATCAGCCCCAGCATTTT
>-|TRBJ2-1|14|TRBV29-1|-
CSVTVAVTYNEQFF
TGCAGCGTTACGGTAGCGGTAACCTACAATGAGCAGTTCTTC
>TRBD1|TRBJ1-1|14|TRBV30|-
CAWSVPDRATEAFF
TGTGCCTGGAGTGTCCCGGACAGGGCCACTGAAGCTTTCTTT
>TRBD1|TRBJ1-4|15|TRBV7-9|-
CASSPWGQANEKLFF
TGTGCCAGCAGCCCGTGGGGACAGGCTAATGAAAAACTGTTTTTT
>TRBD2|TRBJ2-3|16|TRBV15|-
CATSRRSGTGTDTQYF
TGTGCCACCAGCAGACGTAGCGGGACCGGCACAGATACGCAGTATTTT
>-|TRBJ1-1|15|TRBV5-6|once
CASSAATGMNTEAFF
TGTGCCAGCAGCGCAGCCACAGGGATGAACACTGAAGCTTTCTTT
>-|TRBJ2-1|11|TRBV7-2|-
CASSLGFSSVF
TGTGCCAGCAGCTTAGGTTTTAGCTCGGTCTTC
>-|TRBJ1-1|13|TRBV19|-
CASSQQGSTEAFF
TGTGCCAGTAGTCAGCAGGGGTCCACTGAAGCTTTCTTT
>-|TRBJ1-1|15|TRBV5-4|-
CASSPLSTMNTEAFF
TGTGCCAGCAGCCCCCTCAGTACCATGAACACTGAAGCTTTCTTT
>-|TRBJ2-1|13|TRBV6-1|-
CAVSDWGPGEQFF
TGTGCCGTATCTGACTGGGGGCCAGGCGAGCAGTTCTTC
>-|TRBJ1-2|14|TRBV4-1|many
CASSQGAFDYGYTF
TGCGCCAGCAGCCAGGGGGCCTTCGACTATGGCTACACCTTC
>TRBD1|TRBJ1-4|14|TRBV28|-
CASLGTGGAEKLFF
TGTGCCAGCTTGGGGACAGGGGGGGCGGAAAAACTGTTTTTT
>-|TRBJ1-2|15|TRBV19|once
CASRQTAFRFYGYTF
TGTGCCAGTAGGCAGACAGCTTTCCGTTTTTATGGCTACACCTTC
>-|TRBJ2-6|13|TRBV19|once
CASSHSGANVLTF
TGTGCCAGTAGTCACTCTGGGGCCAACGTCCTGACTTTC
>TRBD2|TRBJ2-3|17|TRBV7-3|-
CASSLILEAGGKDTQYF
TGTGCCAGCAGCTTAATTTTGGAAGCGGGAGGCAAAGATACGCAGTATTTT
>TRBD1|TRBJ1-1|16|TRBV5-6|-
CASSLGQGALNTEAFF
TGTGCCAGCAGCCTAGGACAGGGGGCTTTGAACACTGAAGCTTTCTTT
>TRBD2|TRBJ2-3|12|TRBV29-1|-
CSVDGGGDTQYF
TGCAGCGTTGATGGGGGAGGGGATACGCAGTATTTT
>-|TRBJ2-5|13|TRBV27|-
CASSRTVGETQYF
TGTGCCAGCAGCCGGACAGTGGGGGAGACCCAGTACTTC
>TRBD2|TRBJ2-1|18|TRBV27|-
CASSFLASGRGSYNEQFF
TGTGCCAGCAGTTTCTTGGCTAGCGGGAGGGGCTCCTACAATGAGCAGTTCTTC
>TRBD1|TRBJ1-1|14|TRBV12-5|few
CASGGGQGYTEAFF
TGTGCTAGTGGGGGGGGACAGGGGTACACTGAAGCTTTCTTT
>TRBD2|TRBJ2-2|15|TRBV7-8|-
CASSLRTSNTGELFF
TGTGCCAGCAGCCTACGGACTAGTAACACCGGGGAGCTGTTTTTT
>-|TRBJ2-3|18|TRBV7-9|once
CASSLGRGISISTDTQYF
TGTGCCAGCAGCTTAGGAAGGGGAATTTCGATAAGCACAGATACGCAGTATTTT
>TRBD1|TRBJ1-1|14|TRBV5-1|few
CASRSGTGDTEAFF
TGCGCCAGCAGATCCGGGACAGGGGACACTGAAGCTTTCTTT
>-|TRBJ1-1|13|TRBV10-3|-
CAISEHKNTEAFF
TGTGCCATCAGTGAACACAAGAACACTGAAGCTTTCTTT
>-|TRBJ1-4|15|TRBV6-1|-
CASSEGAGADEKLFF
TGTGCCAGCAGTGAGGGCGCGGGGGCAGATGAAAAACTGTTTTTT
>-|TRBJ1-5|12|TRBV19|few
CASSLQTGPQHF
TGTGCCAGTAGCCTTCAGACGGGGCCCCAGCATTTT
>TRBD1|TRBJ1-2|13|TRBV5-1|-
CASSLAQGDGYTF
TGCGCCAGCAGCTTGGCTCAGGGGGATGGCTACACCTTC
>-|TRBJ1-1|14|TRBV18|-
CASSPSLGLTEAFF
TGTGCCAGCTCGCCCTCTCTGGGACTCACTGAAGCTTTCTTT
>TRBD2|TRBJ2-1|13|TRBV29-1|-
CSVATSAGNEQFF
TGCAGCGTAGCCACTAGCGCCGGCAATGAGCAGTTCTTC
>TRBD2|TRBJ2-3|16|TRBV15|once
CATRTAGGRVADTQYF
TGTGCCACCAGAACGGCCGGCGGGAGGGTTGCAGATACGCAGTATTTT
>TRBD1|TRBJ2-7|15|TRBV4-1|-
CASSQANRGQYEQYF
TGCGCCAGCAGCCAAGCTAACAGGGGGCAATACGAGCAGTACTTC
>TRBD1|TRBJ2-1|14|TRBV30|-
CAWILRGLYNEQFF
TGTGCCTGGATTCTCAGGGGGCTCTACAATGAGCAGTTCTTC
>-|TRBJ1-1|14|TRBV19|-
CASSASFNRAEAFF
TGTGCCAGTAGTGCTTCCTTCAACAGGGCTGAAGCTTTCTTT
>TRBD1|TRBJ1-2|14|TRBV7-9|-
CASSTGQATYGYTF
TGTGCCAGCAGCACCGGACAGGCAACCTATGGCTACACCTTC
>-|TRBJ1-1|15|TRBV7-8|-
CASSLTNRGSPEAFF
TGTGCCAGCAGCTTAACGAACCGTGGGAGCCCTGAAGCTTTCTTT
>-|TRBJ1-3|15|TRBV5-1|once
CASSLDGGLGNTIYF
TGCGCCAGCAGCTTGGACGGGGGGCTTGGAAACACCATATATTTT
>TRBD2|TRBJ2-7|17|TRBV5-1|-
CASSWTGLAGASYEQYF
TGCGCCAGCAGCTGGACAGGACTAGCGGGGGCCTCCTACGAGCAGTACTTC
>-|TRBJ2-2|16|TRBV9|-
CASSDIERSNTGELFF
TGTGCCAGCAGCGACATCGAGCGGTCGAACACCGGGGAGCTGTTTTTT
>TRBD2|TRBJ2-3|15|TRBV7-3|-
CASSLNSGGPDTQYF
TGTGCCAGCAGCTTAAACTCGGGAGGCCCAGATACGCAGTATTTT
>-|TRBJ1-2|14|TRBV7-8|-
CASSYPGGAYGYTF
TGTGCCAGCAGCTATCCTGGGGGGGCCTATGGCTACACCTTC
>TRBD2|TRBJ2-7|14|TRBV10-3|-
CAISASGSIYEQYF
TGTGCCATCAGTGCTAGCGGGAGTATCTACGAGCAGTACTTC
>-|TRBJ2-1|16|TRBV6-1|-
CASSEAPRTHYNEQFF
TGTGCCAGCAGTGAAGCGCCTCGGACTCACTACAATGAGCAGTTCTTC
>TRBD1|TRBJ1-1|14|TRBV2|-
CASSENRGNTEAFF
TGTGCCAGCAGTGAAAACAGGGGAAACACTGAAGCTTTCTTT
>-|TRBJ1-1|13|TRBV18|-
CASSPGGDTEAFF
TGTGCCAGCTCACCCGGAGGGGACACTGAAGCTTTCTTT
>-|TRBJ2-7|16|TRBV9|-
CASSVAPSERASEQYF
TGTGCCAGCAGCGTAGCGCCTAGCGAGAGGGCTTCCGAGCAGTACTTC
>-|TRBJ1-3|16|TRBV5-1|-
CASSLVGGSPSDTIYF
TGCGCCAGCAGCTTGGTAGGGGGATCCCCCTCGGACACCATATATTTT